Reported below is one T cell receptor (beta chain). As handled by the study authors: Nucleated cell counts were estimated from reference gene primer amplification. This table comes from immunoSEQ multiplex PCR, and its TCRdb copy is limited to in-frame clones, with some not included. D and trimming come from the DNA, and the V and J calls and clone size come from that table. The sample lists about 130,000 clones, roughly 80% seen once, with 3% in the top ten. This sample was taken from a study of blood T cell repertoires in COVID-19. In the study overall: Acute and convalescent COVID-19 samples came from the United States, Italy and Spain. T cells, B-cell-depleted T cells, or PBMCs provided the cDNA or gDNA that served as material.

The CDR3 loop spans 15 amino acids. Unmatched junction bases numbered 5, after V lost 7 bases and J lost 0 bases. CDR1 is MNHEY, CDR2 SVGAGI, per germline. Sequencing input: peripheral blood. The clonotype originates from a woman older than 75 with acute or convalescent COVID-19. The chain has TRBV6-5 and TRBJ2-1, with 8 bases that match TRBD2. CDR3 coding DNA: TGTGCCAGCACCCAGCGGGGGAGCTCCTACAATGAGCAGTTCTTC. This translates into CASTQRGSSYNEQFF.